This T cell receptor (beta chain) was found in a study of blood T cells in healthy people across ages. Study overall: Template-switching capture recovered about one barcoded beta molecule per two T cells. Study outcomes and limitations: Roughly linearly, TCR beta diversity per million T cells fell as age increased. In long-lived donors, naive CD4+ cell counts and diversity exceeded those of aged donors.

Together with a sample-barcoded 5' primer, a J-beta primer mix was included in a second PCR lasting about 7 to 11 cycles. A template-switch adaptor that had 12 random nucleotides put a tag on each cDNA molecule. TCRdb redid the calling of the 5' RACE reads with MiXCR, one entry per CDR3 protein. The sample yields about 900,000 distinct CDR3 sequences, around 48% seen once. Points on this clonotype: The antigen is unknown.

This TCR was recovered from a man aged 25 to 45 in good health. Sequencing used blood.

CDR3 loop: CASSVRQQETQYF. The CDR3 DNA reads TGTGCCAGCAGTGTACGACAGCAAGAGACCCAGTACTTC. The chain is built from TRBV27 and TRBJ2-5; D possibly corresponds to TRBD1 (5 bases). CDR3 size: 13 residues. Trimming removed 5 bases from V and 2 bases from J, with 9 bases in between. Germline loops: CDR1 MNHEY, CDR2 SMNVEV (reference sequence).